This T cell receptor (beta chain) was recorded in a study of blood T cell repertoires in COVID-19. Repertoires were generated with immunoSEQ multiplex PCR, while TCRdb's copy carries only in-frame clones and drops some. The sample holds 180,000 or so clones, roughly 76% seen once. The ends were cut back, 4 bases at V and 7 bases at J, with 10 bases in the middle. The V gene's germline CDR1 is SGHDN and CDR2 FVKESK. The CDR3 extends over 13 amino acids. The genes are TRBV14 and TRBJ2-2; a weak D match, TRBD2 (5 bases). The source is a woman between 40 and 55 years old with COVID-19, enrolled during active disease. Input material: peripheral blood. The CDR3 region has the DNA TGTGCCAGCAGCCCAACGAGGGACGGGGAGCTGTTTTTT. Its translation: CASSPTRDGELFF.